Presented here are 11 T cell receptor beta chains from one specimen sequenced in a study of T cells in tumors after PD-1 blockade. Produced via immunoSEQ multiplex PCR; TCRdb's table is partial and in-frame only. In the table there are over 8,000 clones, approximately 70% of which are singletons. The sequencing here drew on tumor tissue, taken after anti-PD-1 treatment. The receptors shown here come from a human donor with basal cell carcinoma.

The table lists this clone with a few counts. CDR3 DNA sequence: TGCGCCAGCAGCTGGGGGGGAACTGAAGCTTTCTTT. Translated: CASSWGGTEAFF. The genes are TRBV5-1 and TRBJ1-1, with TRBD1 as a possible D gene (5 bases). Deletions cut 3 bases from V and 5 bases from J, with 8 bases between. The germline CDR1 and CDR2 sequences are SGHRS and YFSETQ. The CDR3 covers 12 residues. Using reference TRBV5-1 and TRBJ1-1 for the parts outside the CDR3, the full variable domain is KAGVTQTPRYLIKTRGQQVTLSCSPISGHRSVSWYQQTPGQGLQFLFEYFSETQRNKGNFPGRFSGRQFSNSRSEMNVSTLELGDSALYLCASSWGGTEAFFGQGTRLTVV.

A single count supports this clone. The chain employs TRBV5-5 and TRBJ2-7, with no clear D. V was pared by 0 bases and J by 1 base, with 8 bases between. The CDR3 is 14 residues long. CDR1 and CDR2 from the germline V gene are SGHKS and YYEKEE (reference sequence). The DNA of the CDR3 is TGTGCCAGCAGCTTGGAAGGGAATTCCTACGAGCAGTACTTC. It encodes CASSLEGNSYEQYF.

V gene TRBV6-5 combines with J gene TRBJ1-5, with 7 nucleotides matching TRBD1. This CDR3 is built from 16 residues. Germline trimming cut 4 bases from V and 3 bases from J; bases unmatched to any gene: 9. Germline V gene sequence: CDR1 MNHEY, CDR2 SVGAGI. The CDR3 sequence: CASSSLGQATNQPQHF. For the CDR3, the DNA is TGTGCCAGCAGTTCCTTAGGACAGGCCACCAATCAGCCCCAGCATTTT.

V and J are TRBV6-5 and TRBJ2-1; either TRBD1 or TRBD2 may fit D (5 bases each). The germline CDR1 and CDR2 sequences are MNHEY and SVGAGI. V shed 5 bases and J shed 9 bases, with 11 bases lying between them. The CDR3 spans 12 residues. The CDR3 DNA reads TGTGCCAGCAGTAAGGGGAGACCTGAGCAGTTCTTC. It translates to CASSKGRPEQFF.

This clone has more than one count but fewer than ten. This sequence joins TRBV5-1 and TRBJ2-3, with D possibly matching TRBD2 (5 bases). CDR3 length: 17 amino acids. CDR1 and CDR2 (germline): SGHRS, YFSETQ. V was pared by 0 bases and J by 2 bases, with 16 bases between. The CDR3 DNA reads TGCGCCAGCAGCTTGGCGTCGAGGACTTTTGCCACAGATACGCAGTATTTT. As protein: CASSLASRTFATDTQYF.

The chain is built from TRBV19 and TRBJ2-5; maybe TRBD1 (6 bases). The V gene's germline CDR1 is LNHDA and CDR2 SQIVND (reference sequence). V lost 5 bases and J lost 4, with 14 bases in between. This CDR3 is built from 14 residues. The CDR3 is CASSLWQGLETQYF. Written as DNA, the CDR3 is TGTGCCAGTAGTCTATGGCAGGGGTTAGAGACCCAGTACTTC.

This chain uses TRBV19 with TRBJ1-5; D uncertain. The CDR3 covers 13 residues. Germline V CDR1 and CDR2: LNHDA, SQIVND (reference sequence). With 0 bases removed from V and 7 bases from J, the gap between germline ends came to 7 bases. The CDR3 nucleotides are TGTGCCAGTAGTATAGAGAAGGAGCAGCCCCAGCATTTT. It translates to CASSIEKEQPQHF.

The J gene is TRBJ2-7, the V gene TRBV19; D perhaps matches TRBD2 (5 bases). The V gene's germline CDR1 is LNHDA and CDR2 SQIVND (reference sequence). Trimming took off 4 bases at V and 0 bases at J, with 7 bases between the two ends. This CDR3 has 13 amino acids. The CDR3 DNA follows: TGTGCCAGTAGTAGTGGGAGCTCCTACGAGCAGTACTTC. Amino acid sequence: CASSSGSSYEQYF.

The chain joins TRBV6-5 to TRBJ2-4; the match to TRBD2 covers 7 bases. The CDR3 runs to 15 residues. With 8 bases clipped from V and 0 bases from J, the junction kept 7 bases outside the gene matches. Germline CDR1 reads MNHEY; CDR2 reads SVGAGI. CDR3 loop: CASAREALAKNIQYF. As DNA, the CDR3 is TGTGCCAGCGCTCGGGAGGCCCTAGCCAAAAACATTCAGTACTTC.

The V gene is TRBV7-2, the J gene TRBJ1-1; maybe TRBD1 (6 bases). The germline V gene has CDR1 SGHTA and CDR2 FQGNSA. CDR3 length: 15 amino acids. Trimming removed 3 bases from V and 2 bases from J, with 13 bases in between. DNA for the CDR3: TGTGCCAGCAGCTTTGGGGGGGCGCTTAACACTGAAGCTTTCTTT. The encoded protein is CASSFGGALNTEAFF.

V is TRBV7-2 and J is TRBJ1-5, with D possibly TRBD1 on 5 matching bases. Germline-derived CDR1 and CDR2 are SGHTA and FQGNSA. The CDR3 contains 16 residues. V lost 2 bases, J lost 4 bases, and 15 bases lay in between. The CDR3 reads CASSLTPGGRNQPQHF. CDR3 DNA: TGTGCCAGCAGCTTAACCCCGGGGGGAAGGAATCAGCCCCAGCATTTT.